This T cell receptor (beta chain) appears in the sequencing data of a study of cytomegalovirus exposure and HLA in healthy donors. 13 Jbeta primers and 60 Vbeta primers were used for the PCR. Produced via immunoSEQ multiplex PCR; TCRdb's table is partial and in-frame only. The sample lists some 140,000 clones, 65% to 75% occurring once. Study-wide points: HLA alleles were associated with 16,951 TCR beta sequences in a later analysis at 0.05 false discovery rate.

CDR1 and CDR2 from the germline V gene are SGHRS and YFSETQ. CDR3 length: 14 amino acids. Trimming at V came to 4 bases and at J to 4 bases, leaving 5 bases not matched to a gene. With respect to this clone: Its antigen is still unknown.

Sequenced input: PBMCs. This chain links TRBV5-1 with TRBJ2-5; TRBD2 aligns across 9 bases. The TCR was taken from a man aged 25-40 years in good health and CMV-seronegative. CDR3 in DNA: TGCGCCAGCAGCGGTGGGACTAGCCGAGAGACCCAGTACTTC. This gives the protein CASSGGTSRETQYF. The whole variable domain, filled in from reference TRBV5-1 and TRBJ2-5, reads KAGVTQTPRYLIKTRGQQVTLSCSPISGHRSVSWYQQTPGQGLQFLFEYFSETQRNKGNFPGRFSGRQFSNSRSEMNVSTLELGDSALYLCASSGGTSRETQYFGPGTRLLVL.